This T cell receptor beta chain came from a study of identical twins. This clonotype has a count of ten or more. TCRdb independently ran MiXCR on the 5' RACE reads; one entry per CDR3 protein. The data hold a few hundred thousand distinct CDR3 sequences, with 12% observed a single time. This sample also appeared in a second study, on yellow fever vaccine responses in identical twins.

The source is a woman younger than 30 in good health. The sequenced sample consisted of memory (CD45RO+) T cells sorted from blood.

In DNA, the CDR3 is TGTGCCAGCAGTTACTCAATCGGGGGAAGGATCGAGCAGTACTTC. Translating gives CASSYSIGGRIEQYF. The chain couples TRBV6-5 to TRBJ2-7; perhaps TRBD2 as D (6 bases). Germline CDR1 reads MNHEY; CDR2 reads SVGAGI. V lost 0 bases and J lost 6, with 15 bases in between. There are 15 residues in the CDR3.